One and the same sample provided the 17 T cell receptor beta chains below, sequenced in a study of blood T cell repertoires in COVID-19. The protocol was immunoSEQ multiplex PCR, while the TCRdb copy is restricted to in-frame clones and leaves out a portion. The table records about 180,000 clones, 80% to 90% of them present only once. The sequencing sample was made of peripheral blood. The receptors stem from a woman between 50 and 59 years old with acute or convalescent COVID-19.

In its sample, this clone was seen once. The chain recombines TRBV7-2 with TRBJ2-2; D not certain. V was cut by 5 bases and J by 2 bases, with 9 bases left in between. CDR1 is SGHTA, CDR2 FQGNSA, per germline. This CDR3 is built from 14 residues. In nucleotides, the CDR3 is TGTGCCAGCAGCCCGTCTAGTAACACCGGGGAGCTGTTTTTT. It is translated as CASSPSSNTGELFF.

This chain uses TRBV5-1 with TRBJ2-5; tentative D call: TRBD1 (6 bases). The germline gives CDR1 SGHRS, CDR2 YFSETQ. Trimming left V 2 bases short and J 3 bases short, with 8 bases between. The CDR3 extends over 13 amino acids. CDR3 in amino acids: CASSFGTKETQYF. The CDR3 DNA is TGCGCCAGCAGCTTCGGGACAAAAGAGACCCAGTACTTC.

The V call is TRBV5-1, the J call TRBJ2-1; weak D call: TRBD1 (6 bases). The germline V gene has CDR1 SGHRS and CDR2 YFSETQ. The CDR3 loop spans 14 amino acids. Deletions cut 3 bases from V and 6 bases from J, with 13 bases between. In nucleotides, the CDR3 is TGCGCCAGCAGCTACTGGACAGCCTCCAATGAGCAGTTCTTC. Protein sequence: CASSYWTASNEQFF.

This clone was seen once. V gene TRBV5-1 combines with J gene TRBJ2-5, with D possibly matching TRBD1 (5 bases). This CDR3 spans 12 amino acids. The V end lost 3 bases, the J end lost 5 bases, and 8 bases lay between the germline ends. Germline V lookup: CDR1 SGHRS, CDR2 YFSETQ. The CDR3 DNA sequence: TGCGCCAGCAGCTCCCAGGGCGAGACCCAGTACTTC. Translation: CASSSQGETQYF.

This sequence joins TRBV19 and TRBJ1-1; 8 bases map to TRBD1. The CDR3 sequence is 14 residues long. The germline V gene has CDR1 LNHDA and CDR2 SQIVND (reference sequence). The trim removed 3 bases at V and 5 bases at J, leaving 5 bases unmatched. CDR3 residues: CASSIKQGGTEAFF. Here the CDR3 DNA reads TGTGCCAGTAGTATTAAACAGGGGGGTACTGAAGCTTTCTTT.

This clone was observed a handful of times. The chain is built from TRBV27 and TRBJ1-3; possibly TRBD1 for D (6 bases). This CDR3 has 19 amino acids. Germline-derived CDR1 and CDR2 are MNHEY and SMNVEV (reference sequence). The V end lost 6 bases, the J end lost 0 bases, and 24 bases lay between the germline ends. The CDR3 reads CASSRGRGLSGRSGNTIYF. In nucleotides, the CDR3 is TGTGCCAGCAGCAGAGGGCGGGGGCTTTCGGGCCGCTCTGGAAACACCATATATTTT.

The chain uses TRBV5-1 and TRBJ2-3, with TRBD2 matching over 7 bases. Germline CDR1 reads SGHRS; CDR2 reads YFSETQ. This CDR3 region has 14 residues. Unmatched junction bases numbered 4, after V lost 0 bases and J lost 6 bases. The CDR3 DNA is TGCGCCAGCAGCTTGGAACGGGAGGCGGATACGCAGTATTTT. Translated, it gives CASSLEREADTQYF. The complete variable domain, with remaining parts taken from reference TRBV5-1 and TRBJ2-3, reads KAGVTQTPRYLIKTRGQQVTLSCSPISGHRSVSWYQQTPGQGLQFLFEYFSETQRNKGNFPGRFSGRQFSNSRSEMNVSTLELGDSALYLCASSLEREADTQYFGPGTRLTVL.

Here the CDR3 reads CASSLRGGRAAGELFF. The DNA for the CDR3 is TGTGCCAGCAGCTTACGGGGCGGGAGGGCCGCCGGGGAGCTGTTTTTT. The chain uses TRBV11-2 and TRBJ2-2; 9 bases are a match to TRBD2. Germline lookup yields CDR1 SGHAT and CDR2 FQNNGV. Unmatched junction bases numbered 7, after V lost 2 bases and J lost 6 bases. The CDR3 runs 16 residues. The whole variable domain, filled in from reference TRBV11-2 and TRBJ2-2, reads EAGVAQSPRYKIIEKRQSVAFWCNPISGHATLYWYQQILGQGPKLLIQFQNNGVVDDSQLPKDRFSAERLKGVDSTLKIQPAKLEDSAVYLCASSLRGGRAAGELFFGEGSRLTVL.

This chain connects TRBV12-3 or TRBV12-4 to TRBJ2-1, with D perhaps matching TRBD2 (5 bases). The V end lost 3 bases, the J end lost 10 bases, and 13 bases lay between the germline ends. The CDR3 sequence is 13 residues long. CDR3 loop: CASSFITGNEQFF. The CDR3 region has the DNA TGTGCCAGCAGTTTTATAACGGGGAACGAGCAGTTCTTC.

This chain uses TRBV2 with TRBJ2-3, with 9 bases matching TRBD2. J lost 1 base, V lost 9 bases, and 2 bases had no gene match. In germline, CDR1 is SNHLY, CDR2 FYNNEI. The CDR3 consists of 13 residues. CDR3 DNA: TGTGCCAGGAGGACTAGCGGCACAGATACGCAGTATTTT. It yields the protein CARRTSGTDTQYF. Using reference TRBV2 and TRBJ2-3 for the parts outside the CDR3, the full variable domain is EPEVTQTPSHQVTQMGQEVILRCVPISNHLYFYWYRQILGQKVEFLVSFYNNEISEKSEIFDDQFSVERPDGSNFTLKIRSTKLEDSAMYFCARRTSGTDTQYFGPGTRLTVL.

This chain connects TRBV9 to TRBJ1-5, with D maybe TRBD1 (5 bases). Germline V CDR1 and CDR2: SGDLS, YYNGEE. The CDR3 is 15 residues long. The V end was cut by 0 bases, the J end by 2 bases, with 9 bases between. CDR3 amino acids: CASSVGWGGNQPQHF. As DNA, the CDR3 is TGTGCCAGCAGCGTAGGGTGGGGGGGCAATCAGCCCCAGCATTTT.

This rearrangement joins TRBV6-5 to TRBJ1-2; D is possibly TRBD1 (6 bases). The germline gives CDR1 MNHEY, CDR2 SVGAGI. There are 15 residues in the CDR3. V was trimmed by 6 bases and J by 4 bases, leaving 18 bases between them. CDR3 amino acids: CASRMEQGRTYGYTF. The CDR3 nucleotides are TGTGCCAGCAGGATGGAGCAGGGGCGGACCTATGGCTACACCTTC.

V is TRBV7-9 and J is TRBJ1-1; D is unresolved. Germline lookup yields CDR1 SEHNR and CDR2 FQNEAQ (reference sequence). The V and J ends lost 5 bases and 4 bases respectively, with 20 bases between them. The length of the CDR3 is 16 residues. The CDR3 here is CASSPVLRISTTEAFF. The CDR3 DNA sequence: TGTGCCAGCAGCCCCGTTTTGAGGATCTCGACCACTGAAGCTTTCTTT.

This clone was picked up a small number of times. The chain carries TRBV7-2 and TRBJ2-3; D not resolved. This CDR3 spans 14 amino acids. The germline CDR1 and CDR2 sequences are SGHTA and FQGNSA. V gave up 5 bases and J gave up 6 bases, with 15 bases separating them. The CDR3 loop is CASSPGDIMDTQYF. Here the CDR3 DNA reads TGTGCCAGCAGCCCCGGCGACATAATGGATACGCAGTATTTT.

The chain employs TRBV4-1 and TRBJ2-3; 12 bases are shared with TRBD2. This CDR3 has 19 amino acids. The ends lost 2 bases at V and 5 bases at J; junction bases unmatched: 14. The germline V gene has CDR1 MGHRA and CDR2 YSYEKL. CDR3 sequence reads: CASSQRLNLAGGPLDTQYF. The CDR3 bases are TGCGCCAGCAGCCAAAGGCTGAATCTAGCGGGAGGGCCGTTAGATACGCAGTATTTT.

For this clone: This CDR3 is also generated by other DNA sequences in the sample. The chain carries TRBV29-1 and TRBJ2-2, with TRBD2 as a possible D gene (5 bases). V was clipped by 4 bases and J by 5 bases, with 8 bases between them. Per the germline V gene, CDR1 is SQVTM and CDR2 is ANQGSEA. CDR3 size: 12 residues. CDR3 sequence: CSVGRETGELFF. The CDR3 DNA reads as TGCAGCGTTGGACGGGAAACCGGGGAGCTGTTTTTT.

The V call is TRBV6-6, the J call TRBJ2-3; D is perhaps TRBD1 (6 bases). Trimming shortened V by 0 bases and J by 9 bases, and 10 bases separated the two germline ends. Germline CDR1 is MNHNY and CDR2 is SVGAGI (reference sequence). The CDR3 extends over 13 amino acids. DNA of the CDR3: TGTGCCAGCAGTTACTCGGACAGTCCAACGCAGTATTTT. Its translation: CASSYSDSPTQYF.